This TCR beta chain was found in a study of OX40 agonist ivuxolimab in advanced cancers. TCRdb's table, derived via immunoSEQ multiplex PCR, lists solely in-frame clones and lacks some. The sample has 69,000 or so clones; over 75% are singletons. The TCR originated in an adult with an advanced solid tumor such as melanoma, head and neck, liver or kidney cancer. This sample comprised CD4+ or CD8+ T cells sorted from blood, obtained in a trial of the OX40 agonist ivuxolimab.

CDR3 coding DNA: TGTGCCATCAGGGGTAACGCGGGGGCCCCGAACACCGGGGAGCTGTTTTTT. It encodes CAIRGNAGAPNTGELFF. V gene TRBV10-3 combines with J gene TRBJ2-2; perhaps TRBD2 as D (7 bases). The CDR3 covers 17 residues. The germline V gene encodes CDR1 ENHRY and CDR2 SYGVKD. Trimming removed 6 bases at V and 0 bases at J, with 17 bases between.